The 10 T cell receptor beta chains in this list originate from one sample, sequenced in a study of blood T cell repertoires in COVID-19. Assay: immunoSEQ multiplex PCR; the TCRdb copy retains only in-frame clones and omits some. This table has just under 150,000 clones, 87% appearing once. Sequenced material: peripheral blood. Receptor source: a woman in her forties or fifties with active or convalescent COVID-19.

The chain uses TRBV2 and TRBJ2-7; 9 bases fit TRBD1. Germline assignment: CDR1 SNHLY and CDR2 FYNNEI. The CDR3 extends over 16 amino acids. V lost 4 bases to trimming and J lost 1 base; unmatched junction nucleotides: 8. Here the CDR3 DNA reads TGTGCCAGCAGTGTGGGTCCGGGACAGGGATCCTACGAGCAGTACTTC. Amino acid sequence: CASSVGPGQGSYEQYF.

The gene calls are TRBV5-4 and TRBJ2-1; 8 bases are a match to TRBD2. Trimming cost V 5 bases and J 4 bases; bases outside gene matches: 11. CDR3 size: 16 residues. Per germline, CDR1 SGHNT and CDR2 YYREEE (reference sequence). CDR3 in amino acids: CASSSTLAALYNEQFF. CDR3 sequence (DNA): TGTGCCAGCAGTTCGACACTAGCGGCCTTATACAATGAGCAGTTCTTC.

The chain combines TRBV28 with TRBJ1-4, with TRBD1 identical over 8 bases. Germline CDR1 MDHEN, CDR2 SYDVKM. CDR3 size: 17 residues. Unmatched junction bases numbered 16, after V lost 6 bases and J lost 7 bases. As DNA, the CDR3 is TGTGCCAGCAGCCCCTACCCCTTCAGGGGGCTTGGTGAAAAACTGTTTTTT. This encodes CASSPYPFRGLGEKLFF.

CDR3 nucleotides: TGTGCTAGTAGACCAGCGACCTACGAGCAGTACTTC. Translation: CASRPATYEQYF. The chain uses TRBV12-5 and TRBJ2-7; D is uncertain. The CDR3 contains 12 residues. Germline CDR1 LGHNT, CDR2 FRNRAP. The V end lost 8 bases, the J end lost 2 bases, and 10 bases lay between the germline ends.

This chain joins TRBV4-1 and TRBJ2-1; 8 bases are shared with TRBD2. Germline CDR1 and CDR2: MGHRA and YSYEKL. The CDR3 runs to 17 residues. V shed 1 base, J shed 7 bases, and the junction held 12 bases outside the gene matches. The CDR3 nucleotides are TGCGCCAGCAGCCAAGTGGGGCGGGAGGTCAGGTTGAATGAGCAGTTCTTC. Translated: CASSQVGREVRLNEQFF.

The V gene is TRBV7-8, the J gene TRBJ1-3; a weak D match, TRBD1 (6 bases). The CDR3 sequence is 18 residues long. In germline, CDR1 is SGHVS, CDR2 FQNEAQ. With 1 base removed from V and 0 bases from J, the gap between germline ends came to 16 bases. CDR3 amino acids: CASSLGGRYLSSGNTIYF. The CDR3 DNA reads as TGTGCCAGCAGCTTAGGGGGGCGGTACCTGAGCTCTGGAAACACCATATATTTT.

The CDR3: CASSTRTGGGETQYF. For the CDR3, the DNA is TGTGCCAGCAGCACGAGAACGGGGGGGGGTGAGACCCAGTACTTC. The chain couples TRBV11-2 to TRBJ2-5; 8 bases line up with TRBD2. Losses at the gene ends were 5 bases for V and 5 bases for J; bases not matched to a gene: 10. Germline V gene lookup returns CDR1 SGHAT and CDR2 FQNNGV. The length of the CDR3 is 15 residues.

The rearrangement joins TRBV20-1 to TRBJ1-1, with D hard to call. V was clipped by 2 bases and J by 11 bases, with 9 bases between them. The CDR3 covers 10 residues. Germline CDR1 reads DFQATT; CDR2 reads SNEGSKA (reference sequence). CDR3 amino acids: CSARLSAAFF. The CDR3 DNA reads TGCAGTGCTAGACTAAGCGCCGCTTTCTTT.

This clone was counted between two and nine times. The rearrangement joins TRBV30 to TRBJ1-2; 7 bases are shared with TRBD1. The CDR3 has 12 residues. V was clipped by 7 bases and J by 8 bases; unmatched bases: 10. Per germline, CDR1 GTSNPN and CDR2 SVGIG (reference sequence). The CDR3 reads CASPQGVHGYTF. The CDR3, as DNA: TGTGCCTCGCCCCAGGGGGTTCACGGCTACACCTTC.

This CDR3 reads CASNLQGAGNTEAFF. Here the CDR3 DNA reads TGTGCCAGCAACCTACAGGGGGCCGGGAACACTGAAGCTTTCTTT. The V gene is TRBV6-5, the J gene TRBJ1-1, with 9 bases identical to TRBD1. Germline-derived CDR1 and CDR2 are MNHEY and SVGAGI. After removal of 7 bases from V and 1 base from J, the junction contained 7 bases not matched to a gene. The CDR3 contains 15 residues.